These 31 T cell receptor beta chains were all obtained from the same sample, sequenced in a study of immune evolution from preneoplasia to lung adenocarcinoma. Using immunoSEQ multiplex PCR, the repertoire was profiled, and TCRdb retains in-frame clones only, with some absent. Here the sample spans roughly 5,300 clones, about 80% being singletons. Source material: FFPE lung adenocarcinoma in situ tissue. The receptors were gathered from a person aged 55-85 years with lung adenocarcinoma.

The CDR3 DNA sequence: TGTGCCAGTATCCCAGTAGGGGCCCACGAGCAGTACTTC. This encodes CASIPVGAHEQYF. This chain joins TRBV19 and TRBJ2-7, with D possibly being TRBD1 (5 bases). Looked up from germline, CDR1 is LNHDA and CDR2 is SQIVND (reference sequence). V lost 7 bases to trimming and J lost 5 bases, with 15 bases between them. The CDR3 loop spans 13 amino acids.

The CDR3 here is CASSQVSWGWPRDRDNSGEAFF. CDR3 DNA sequence: TGTGCCAGCAGCCAAGTTTCTTGGGGGTGGCCCCGGGACAGGGATAACTCGGGTGAAGCTTTCTTT. This sequence joins TRBV4-2 and TRBJ1-1; TRBD1 matches at 9 bases. V lost 1 base to trimming and J lost 7 bases; unmatched junction nucleotides: 28. The CDR3 covers 22 residues. Germline lookup yields CDR1 LGHNA and CDR2 YNFKEQ.

V and J are TRBV5-1 and TRBJ2-1; TRBD2 matches 8 bases. With V trimmed by 0 bases and J by 4 bases, 3 bases remained unmatched. Germline loops: CDR1 SGHRS, CDR2 YFSETQ. The CDR3 runs to 15 residues. CDR3: CASSLGIAGYNEQFF. The DNA for the CDR3 is TGCGCCAGCAGCTTGGGGATAGCGGGGTACAATGAGCAGTTCTTC.

The CDR3: CASSLEQGAQSGRYTF. Here the CDR3 DNA reads TGCGCCAGCAGCTTGGAGCAGGGGGCGCAATCCGGGCGCTACACCTTC. The chain carries TRBV5-1 and TRBJ1-2; 8 bases align to TRBD1. With V trimmed by 0 bases and J by 9 bases, 13 bases remained unmatched. Looked up from germline, CDR1 is SGHRS and CDR2 is YFSETQ. This CDR3 is 16 amino acids long.

The chain recombines TRBV11-1 with TRBJ1-2; D call uncertain. Trimming cost V 2 bases and J 6 bases, with 13 bases left between them. Germline CDR1 reads SGHAT; CDR2 reads FQDESV (reference sequence). CDR3 length: 14 residues. The DNA for the CDR3 is TGTGCCAGCAGCTTATTTGAAGTGGTGGATGGCTACACCTTC. Translating it yields CASSLFEVVDGYTF.

The chain joins TRBV10-3 to TRBJ1-1, with TRBD1 as a possible D gene (5 bases). Between the trimmed V and J ends, which lost 10 bases and 1 base, there was a span of 16 bases. Germline lookup yields CDR1 ENHRY and CDR2 SYGVKD. The CDR3 has 14 amino acids. Written as DNA, the CDR3 is TGTGCCAACTCATTGAGCGGGGGGAACACTGAAGCTTTCTTT. Translated, it gives CANSLSGGNTEAFF.

The chain uses TRBV7-2 and TRBJ1-2; TRBD1 aligns across 10 bases. The CDR3 contains 15 residues. After removal of 3 bases from V and 8 bases from J, the junction contained 9 bases not matched to a gene. The germline V gene encodes CDR1 SGHTA and CDR2 FQGNSA. This CDR3 is CASSLTAGTGDGYTF. In DNA form, the CDR3 reads TGTGCCAGCAGCTTGACAGCCGGGACAGGGGACGGCTACACCTTC.

The V gene is TRBV7-3, the J gene TRBJ1-2; 7 positions match TRBD1. CDR1 SGHTA and CDR2 FQGTGA come from the germline V gene. The CDR3 is made up of 14 amino acids. The J segment lost 3 bases and the V segment lost 5 bases, leaving 6 bases of the junction unmatched. The CDR3 sequence is CASSAQGGDYGYTF. CDR3 in DNA: TGTGCCAGCAGCGCCCAGGGGGGAGACTATGGCTACACCTTC.

The V gene is TRBV19, the J gene TRBJ1-4; possibly TRBD1 for D (5 bases). Germline V lookup: CDR1 LNHDA, CDR2 SQIVND (reference sequence). This CDR3 region has 14 residues. Trimming cost V 3 bases and J 6 bases, with 11 bases left between them. The CDR3 DNA is TGTGCCAGTAGTATGCAGGGACCTGATGAAAAACTGTTTTTT. Its protein product is CASSMQGPDEKLFF.

The chain employs TRBV6-1 and TRBJ1-1; 11 bases are a match to TRBD1. V lost 8 bases and J lost 5; bases outside the gene matches: 4. Germline V lookup: CDR1 MNHNS, CDR2 SASEGT. The CDR3 extends over 13 amino acids. CDR3 coding DNA: TGTGCCAGCCTGGACAGGGGGCATACTGAAGCTTTCTTT. This gives the protein CASLDRGHTEAFF.

The J gene is TRBJ2-6, the V gene TRBV7-2, with D possibly matching TRBD1 (5 bases). V lost 6 bases, J lost 1 base, and 7 bases lay in between. Germline V lookup: CDR1 SGHTA, CDR2 FQGNSA. There are 14 residues in the CDR3. In DNA form, the CDR3 reads TGTGCCAGCAGGGACAATTCTGGGGCCAACGTCCTGACTTTC. Protein product: CASRDNSGANVLTF. Full variable domain (remainder filled in from reference TRBV7-2 and TRBJ2-6): GAGVSQSPSNKVTEKGKDVELRCDPISGHTALYWYRQSLGQGLEFLIYFQGNSAPDKSGLPSDRFSAERTGGSVSTLTIQRTQQEDSAVYLCASRDNSGANVLTFGAGSRLTVL.

The chain is built from TRBV9 and TRBJ1-2, with 7 bases identical to TRBD1. This CDR3 comprises 14 residues. V lost 4 bases to trimming and J lost 2 bases; unmatched junction nucleotides: 5. Germline loops: CDR1 SGDLS, CDR2 YYNGEE. For the CDR3, the DNA is TGTGCCAGCAGCCCGAGAGGGGGCAACTATGGCTACACCTTC. Its protein is CASSPRGGNYGYTF.

This clone occurred a few times. The genes are TRBV7-6 and TRBJ2-7; 7 bases are shared with TRBD1. Germline V gene lookup returns CDR1 SGHVS and CDR2 FNYEAQ. The CDR3 totals 14 residues. V lost 5 bases to trimming and J lost 2 bases; unmatched junction nucleotides: 6. CDR3 DNA: TGTGCCAGCAGCCTAGGGGACAGCGCCTACGAGCAGTACTTC. This codes for CASSLGDSAYEQYF.

The J gene is TRBJ2-2, the V gene TRBV14; 7 nucleotides agree with TRBD2. The CDR3 consists of 16 residues. V trimming: 4 bases; J trimming: 4 bases; junction bases outside the gene matches: 9. Germline V gene sequence: CDR1 SGHDN, CDR2 FVKESK. This CDR3 reads CASSLNRDYRTGELFF. For the CDR3, the DNA is TGTGCCAGCAGCCTGAACCGGGACTATCGCACCGGGGAGCTGTTTTTT.

The chain combines TRBV5-4 with TRBJ1-3; D gene uncertain. V was pared by 1 base and J by 6 bases, with 11 bases between. There are 14 residues in the CDR3. From germline, CDR1 is SGHNT and CDR2 YYREEE (reference sequence). CDR3 in DNA: TGTGCCAGCAGCTTGCGTGGGTTCAAAAACACCATATATTTT. Its protein is CASSLRGFKNTIYF.

The chain employs TRBV15 and TRBJ1-5; 8 nucleotides line up with TRBD1. V shed 2 bases and J 7 bases; nucleotides not matched to a gene: 7. Per the germline V gene, CDR1 is LNHNV and CDR2 is YYDKDF (reference sequence). This CDR3 is built from 15 residues. Here the CDR3 reads CATSRFGQGVQPQHF. The CDR3 coding sequence is TGTGCCACCAGCAGATTTGGACAGGGCGTCCAGCCCCAGCATTTT.

V gene TRBV7-3 combines with J gene TRBJ2-7; maybe TRBD1 (5 bases). Trimming left V 1 base short and J 1 base short, with 8 bases between. CDR3 length: 14 amino acids. Germline V lookup: CDR1 SGHTA, CDR2 FQGTGA. The CDR3 region is CASSLNSGSYEQYF. The DNA of the CDR3 is TGTGCCAGCAGCTTAAATTCAGGGTCCTACGAGCAGTACTTC.

The DNA of the CDR3 is TGCGCCAGCATAAGAGGGGGGCAGGACAATGAGCAGTTCTTC. It codes for CASIRGGQDNEQFF. The V call is TRBV10-2, the J call TRBJ2-1; D could derive from TRBD1 or TRBD2 (6 bases each). This CDR3 comprises 14 residues. Looked up from germline, CDR1 is WSHSY and CDR2 is SAAADI. V shed 7 bases and J shed 5 bases, with 15 bases lying between them.

The chain uses TRBV6-5 and TRBJ2-5; D perhaps matches TRBD2 (6 bases). In germline, CDR1 is MNHEY, CDR2 SVGAGI. V was cut by 0 bases and J by 5 bases, with 13 bases left in between. This CDR3 contains 15 residues. The CDR3 DNA is TGTGCCAGCAGTTACTCGGCCGGCGGGGTCGAGACCCAGTACTTC. Encoded protein: CASSYSAGGVETQYF.

V and J are TRBV10-2 and TRBJ1-5; possible D gene TRBD1, 6 bases. V was pared by 7 bases and J by 6 bases, with 16 bases between. Germline lookup yields CDR1 WSHSY and CDR2 SAAADI. The CDR3 is 14 residues long. The CDR3 nucleotides read TGCGCCAGCACCCCGGGGGGGCTAAGTCAGCCCCAGCATTTT. This gives the protein CASTPGGLSQPQHF.

The gene calls are TRBV7-9 and TRBJ1-4; D might be TRBD1 (6 bases). Germline V CDR1 and CDR2: SEHNR, FQNEAQ (reference sequence). The CDR3 consists of 14 residues. Trimming shortened V by 4 bases and J by 8 bases, and 14 bases separated the two germline ends. CDR3 in DNA: TGTGCCAGCAGCTATCGGGGGCCGGACGAAAAACTGTTTTTT. Translating it yields CASSYRGPDEKLFF.

The chain combines TRBV2 with TRBJ2-1; 8 bases agree with TRBD1. Unmatched junction bases numbered 11, after V lost 4 bases and J lost 6 bases. Germline V gene sequence: CDR1 SNHLY, CDR2 FYNNEI. CDR3 length: 16 residues. The CDR3 is CASSVRTGPGGNEQFF. Here the CDR3 DNA reads TGTGCCAGCAGTGTTCGGACAGGGCCGGGTGGCAATGAGCAGTTCTTC.

The J gene is TRBJ1-2, the V gene TRBV7-2, with TRBD1 identical over 7 bases. V shed 5 bases, J shed 4 bases, and the junction held 7 bases outside the gene matches. Germline values: CDR1 SGHTA, CDR2 FQGNSA. The CDR3 length is 14 residues. The CDR3 spells CASSQRQGFYGYTF. The CDR3 nucleotides are TGTGCCAGCAGCCAGCGACAGGGCTTCTATGGCTACACCTTC.

The chain has TRBV6-6 and TRBJ1-4; D is uncertain. The germline V gene encodes CDR1 MNHNY and CDR2 SVGAGI (reference sequence). Trimming took 2 bases from V and 6 from J, leaving 13 bases between them. The CDR3 spans 15 residues. The CDR3 region has the DNA TGTGCCAGCAGTTACGGTCTTAGCCGGGATGAAAAACTGTTTTTT. This gives the protein CASSYGLSRDEKLFF.

This chain connects TRBV5-6 to TRBJ1-2; 9 bases agree with TRBD1. CDR3 length: 14 residues. Germline V CDR1 and CDR2: SGHDT, YYEEEE. V shed 4 bases and J 2 bases; nucleotides not matched to a gene: 3. The CDR3 reads CASSRDRENYGYTF. As DNA, the CDR3 is TGTGCCAGCAGCCGGGACAGGGAAAACTATGGCTACACCTTC.

This clone occurred once. The rearrangement links TRBV27 to TRBJ2-7, with 9 nucleotides matching TRBD1. Germline V gives CDR1 MNHEY, CDR2 SMNVEV (reference sequence). Unmatched junction bases numbered 20, after V lost 6 bases and J lost 5 bases. The CDR3 contains 18 residues. DNA of the CDR3: TGTGCCAGCAGACCCCCCGGGACAGGGACTATTGCGTTTAACGAGCAGTACTTC. Its translation is CASRPPGTGTIAFNEQYF.

The chain uses TRBV5-6 and TRBJ2-7, with D possibly called TRBD1 or TRBD2 (5 bases each). CDR3 length: 16 residues. Germline V gives CDR1 SGHDT, CDR2 YYEEEE. V lost 2 bases, J lost 0 bases, and 15 bases lay in between. The CDR3 DNA reads as TGTGCCAGCAGCTTTATTTTGGGGACGAGCTCCTACGAGCAGTACTTC. It encodes CASSFILGTSSYEQYF.

This clone was detected once. J is TRBJ2-1 and V is TRBV4-1; TRBD2 might be the D (6 bases). Per germline, CDR1 MGHRA and CDR2 YSYEKL. V was pared by 0 bases and J by 9 bases, with 6 bases between. The CDR3 spans 12 residues. Written as DNA, the CDR3 is TGCGCCAGCAGCCAAGAGGGGGGTGAGCAGTTCTTC. This encodes CASSQEGGEQFF.

The chain uses TRBV7-3 and TRBJ1-5; weak D call: TRBD1 (5 bases). Deletions cut 1 base from V and 5 bases from J, with 21 bases between. This CDR3 contains 18 residues. Germline CDR1 and CDR2: SGHTA and FQGTGA. The CDR3 loop is CASSLSPGKLGVYQPQHF. DNA of the CDR3: TGTGCCAGCAGCTTAAGTCCAGGTAAGCTGGGGGTATATCAGCCCCAGCATTTT. Based on the CDR3 plus reference TRBV7-3 and TRBJ1-5, the full variable domain is GAGVSQTPSNKVTEKGKYVELRCDPISGHTALYWYRQSLGQGPEFLIYFQGTGAADDSGLPNDRFFAVRPEGSVSTLKIQRTERGDSAVYLCASSLSPGKLGVYQPQHFGDGTRLSIL.

The V call is TRBV19, the J call TRBJ2-1, with unresolved D. The CDR3 loop spans 17 amino acids. The V end lost 3 bases, the J end lost 0 bases, and 15 bases lay between the germline ends. Germline CDR1 reads LNHDA; CDR2 reads SQIVND (reference sequence). The CDR3 bases are TGTGCCAGTAGTATGGGTCGAGGCAGGAGCTCCTACAATGAGCAGTTCTTC. This translates into CASSMGRGRSSYNEQFF.

The V gene is TRBV4-1, the J gene TRBJ1-5; D unclear. Per germline, CDR1 MGHRA and CDR2 YSYEKL. This CDR3 region has 13 residues. V lost 0 bases and J 7 bases, leaving 7 bases between the germline ends. In nucleotides, the CDR3 is TGCGCCAGCAGCCAAGAAAGAGGGCAGCCCCAGCATTTT. Translating gives CASSQERGQPQHF.